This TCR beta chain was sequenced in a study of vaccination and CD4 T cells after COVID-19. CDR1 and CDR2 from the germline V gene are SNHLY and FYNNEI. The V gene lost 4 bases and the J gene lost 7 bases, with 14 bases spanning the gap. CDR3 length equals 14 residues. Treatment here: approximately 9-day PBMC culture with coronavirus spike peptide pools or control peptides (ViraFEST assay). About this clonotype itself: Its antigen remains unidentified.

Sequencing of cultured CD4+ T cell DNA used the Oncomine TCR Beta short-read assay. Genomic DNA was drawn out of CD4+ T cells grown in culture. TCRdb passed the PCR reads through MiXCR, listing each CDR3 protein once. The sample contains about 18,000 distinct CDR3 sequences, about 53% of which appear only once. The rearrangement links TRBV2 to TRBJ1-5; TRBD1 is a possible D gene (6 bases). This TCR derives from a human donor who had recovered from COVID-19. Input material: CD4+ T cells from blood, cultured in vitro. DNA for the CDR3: TGTGCCAGCAGTGGGCAACAGGGCGGACAGCCCCAGCATTTT. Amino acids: CASSGQQGGQPQHF.